The T cell receptor (beta chain) described here comes from a study of T-cell memory formation after mild COVID-19. Broader study findings: There was no confirmation that second-wave clones peaking on day 37 were SARS-CoV-2 specific. Shrinking CD4+ clones were chiefly CM and EM; CD8+ ones were chiefly EMRA. Cross-reactive memory seemingly joined, as some responding clones were found in pre-infection memory.

One entry per CDR3 protein results from TCRdb running MiXCR on the 5' RACE reads. This repertoire shows roughly 220,000 distinct CDR3 sequences, roughly 10% found once; its top ten account for around 3.3%. Between the trimmed V and J ends, which lost 6 bases and 10 bases, there was a span of 18 bases. The CDR3 is 12 amino acids. CDR1 is DFQATT and CDR2 is SNEGSKA in the germline V gene (reference sequence). This clonotype was detected only a few times. The antigen remains undetermined. This sequence originates from a man aged 18 to 30 who had mild COVID-19 (a few samples of this study predate the infection). Cell type and time point are not known. The chain carries TRBV20-1 and TRBJ2-5; D possibly corresponds to TRBD2 (5 bases). Material for sequencing was PBMCs or a T cell subset sorted from them (not recorded which). DNA of the CDR3: TGCAGTGCATTCCGGCCCCTAGGAGGCCAGTACTTC. Translated: CSAFRPLGGQYF.